Listed below are T cell receptor beta chains from one sample, sequenced in a study of Tregs in tolerant kidney transplant recipients. No antigen has been identified for these receptors. Using immunoSEQ multiplex PCR, the repertoire was profiled, and TCRdb retains in-frame clones only, with some absent. Of approximately 45,000 clones in the sample, 95% were seen once. Sequencing was performed on Tregs from blood cultured with allogeneic cells. Every receptor here comes from a human donor in good health. Both conserved end residues are part of each CDR3. The D gene is left open where the match is weak. Clone size appears in some rows only: once, few, many, or a class for an expanded clone.

>TRBD1|TRBJ2-2|-|TRBV5-1
CASSPRTGDAGELFF
TGCGCCAGCAGCCCGAGAACAGGGGATGCCGGGGAGCTGTTTTTT
>TRBD1|TRBJ1-4|once|TRBV4-1
CASSQSGGGNEKLFF
TGCGCCAGCAGCCAATCAGGGGGGGGTAATGAAAAACTGTTTTTT
>-|TRBJ2-4|-|TRBV18
CASSPPEGFNIQYF
TGTGCCAGCTCACCACCGGAGGGTTTCAACATTCAGTACTTC
>TRBD2|TRBJ2-1|-|TRBV15
CATSRDTGTSGYNEQFF
TGTGCCACCAGCAGAGATACCGGGACTAGCGGTTACAATGAGCAGTTCTTC
>-|TRBJ1-5|-|TRBV7-9
CASSLGTEEGQPQHF
TGTGCCAGCAGCTTAGGGACAGAGGAAGGCCAGCCCCAGCATTTT
>-|TRBJ1-1|once|TRBV11-2
CASSPKTHTEAFF
TGTGCCAGCAGCCCAAAGACCCACACTGAAGCTTTCTTT
>-|TRBJ2-3|-|TRBV10-3
CASRSTDTQYF
TGTGCCTCGCGGTCCACAGATACGCAGTATTTT
>TRBD1|TRBJ1-1|-|TRBV10-2
CASSVTGGTEAFF
TGCGCCAGCAGCGTGACAGGGGGTACTGAAGCTTTCTTT
>TRBD1|TRBJ1-2|-|TRBV18
CASSLTGTGDGYTF
TGTGCCAGCTCACTAACCGGGACAGGAGATGGCTACACCTTC
>-|TRBJ2-3|-|TRBV18
CASSSLRIGGKNTDTQYF
TGTGCCAGCTCATCCTTAAGGATTGGCGGGAAAAACACAGATACGCAGTATTTT
>-|TRBJ2-7|-|TRBV5-1
CASSSGVSYEQYF
TGCGCCAGCAGCTCCGGGGTCTCCTACGAGCAGTACTTC
>TRBD1|TRBJ1-3|-|TRBV6-5
CASSYSGRGSGNTIYF
TGTGCCAGCAGTTACTCGGGCAGGGGGTCCGGAAACACCATATATTTT
>TRBD1|TRBJ1-2|-|TRBV9
CASSPGQGMGGYTF
TGTGCCAGCAGCCCAGGACAGGGAATGGGCGGCTACACCTTC
>TRBD1|TRBJ1-2|once|TRBV5-1
CASSFAGGANYGYTF
TGCGCCAGCAGCTTCGCAGGGGGAGCTAACTATGGCTACACCTTC
>TRBD2|TRBJ2-7|-|TRBV4-2
CASSQQGLAGGVYEQYF
TGTGCCAGCAGCCAACAGGGACTAGCGGGAGGGGTCTACGAGCAGTACTTC
>TRBD1|TRBJ2-1|-|TRBV10-2
CASRGQGAYNEQFF
TGCGCCAGCCGAGGACAGGGAGCCTACAATGAGCAGTTCTTC
>-|TRBJ2-4|-|TRBV29-1
CSVDQMGQNIQYF
TGCAGCGTTGATCAGATGGGGCAGAACATTCAGTACTTC
>TRBD1|TRBJ1-4|-|TRBV13
CASSSRQGGNEKLFF
TGTGCCAGCAGCTCCCGACAGGGGGGTAATGAAAAACTGTTTTTT
>-|TRBJ2-3|-|TRBV10-1
CASSAGYNTDTQYF
TGCGCCAGCAGTGCTGGGTATAACACAGATACGCAGTATTTT
>-|TRBJ2-3|-|TRBV10-3
CAISESTDTQYF
TGTGCCATCAGTGAGTCCACAGATACGCAGTATTTT
>TRBD2|TRBJ2-7|once|TRBV10-2
CATKPGLVSYEQYF
TGCGCCACCAAGCCGGGACTAGTATCCTACGAGCAGTACTTC
>TRBD1|TRBJ2-7|few|TRBV30
CAWSLRARGLSYEQYF
TGTGCCTGGAGTCTCAGGGCCAGGGGGCTGTCCTACGAGCAGTACTTC
>TRBD1|TRBJ1-3|-|TRBV9
CASSLRQGLGGNTIYF
TGTGCCAGCAGCCTCCGACAGGGACTTGGTGGAAACACCATATATTTT
>-|TRBJ1-2|-|TRBV30
CAWSGTPGRVLDYGYTF
TGTGCCTGGAGTGGCACGCCGGGACGGGTTCTTGACTATGGCTACACCTTC
>-|TRBJ2-1|-|TRBV19
CASSIVMSSPSPHEQFF
TGTGCCAGTAGTATAGTGATGAGCTCCCCGTCCCCTCATGAGCAGTTCTTC
>-|TRBJ1-5|few|TRBV4-1
CASSQELAQPQHF
TGCGCCAGCAGCCAGGAATTGGCCCAGCCCCAGCATTTT
>TRBD2|TRBJ2-1|-|TRBV7-6
CASSPPAGATNEQFF
TGTGCCAGCAGCCCACCAGCGGGAGCAACGAATGAGCAGTTCTTC
>TRBD1|TRBJ2-7|-|TRBV18
CASSPRGTGFEQYF
TGTGCCAGCTCACCACGAGGGACAGGGTTCGAGCAGTACTTC
>-|TRBJ2-7|-|TRBV2
CASNSRVSYEQYF
TGTGCCAGCAATTCCAGGGTTTCCTACGAGCAGTACTTC
>-|TRBJ1-2|once|TRBV5-1
CASSFRDLYGYTF
TGCGCCAGCAGCTTCCGGGATCTCTATGGCTACACCTTC
>TRBD2|TRBJ2-7|-|TRBV27
CASRKAGVGEQYF
TGTGCCAGCAGAAAAGCGGGAGTGGGAGAGCAGTACTTC
>-|TRBJ1-4|once|TRBV5-8
CASSTGLGTANEKLFF
TGTGCCAGCAGCACCGGACTGGGGACGGCTAATGAAAAACTGTTTTTT
>TRBD2|TRBJ2-1|-|TRBV5-8
CASRTERGLNNEQFF
TGTGCCAGCAGGACGGAGCGGGGACTAAACAATGAGCAGTTCTTC
>TRBD1|TRBJ2-3|-|TRBV5-1
CASSLVRGPTDTQYF
TGCGCCAGCAGCTTGGTAAGGGGGCCCACAGATACGCAGTATTTT
>-|TRBJ1-1|once|TRBV5-1
CASSLAGQPTEAFF
TGCGCCAGCAGCTTGGCCGGGCAGCCCACGGAAGCTTTCTTT
>-|TRBJ1-2|-|TRBV5-1
CASTPGWGGYTF
TGCGCCAGCACACCAGGGTGGGGTGGCTACACCTTC
>-|TRBJ2-1|once|TRBV6-6
CASSTPGDFNNEQFF
TGTGCCAGCAGTACCCCAGGAGATTTCAACAATGAGCAGTTCTTC
>TRBD2|TRBJ2-7|-|TRBV27
CASSPTGTSGTYEQYF
TGTGCCAGCAGTCCAACCGGGACTAGCGGGACCTACGAGCAGTACTTC
>TRBD1|TRBJ1-1|-|TRBV30
CAWSTGARTEAFF
TGTGCCTGGAGTACAGGGGCGAGGACTGAAGCTTTCTTT
>-|TRBJ1-2|-|TRBV9
CASSVPNYGYTF
TGTGCCAGCAGCGTACCTAACTATGGCTACACCTTC
>-|TRBJ1-2|once|TRBV6-5
CASSYPGNPYGYTF
TGTGCCAGCAGTTACCCAGGGAACCCCTATGGCTACACCTTC
>-|TRBJ1-6|once|TRBV18
CASSPQGNSPLHF
TGTGCCAGCTCACCACAGGGGAATTCACCCCTCCACTTT
>-|TRBJ2-7|-|TRBV7-9
CASSRGPAGEQYF
TGTGCCAGCTCTCGCGGCCCAGCTGGGGAGCAGTACTTC
>TRBD1|TRBJ2-7|-|TRBV5-1
CASSSPTRQGKYF
TGCGCCAGCAGCTCTCCCACCAGACAGGGGAAATACTTC
>TRBD1|TRBJ2-3|-|TRBV25-1
CASGDRGRQYF
TGTGCCAGCGGCGACAGGGGAAGGCAGTATTTT
>TRBD2|TRBJ2-5|-|TRBV15
CATSRGRRGLAGGEETQYF
TGTGCCACCAGCAGAGGGAGGCGGGGACTAGCGGGAGGCGAAGAGACCCAGTACTTC
>TRBD1|TRBJ2-7|-|TRBV29-1
CSVEGQGAEQYF
TGCAGCGTTGAAGGACAGGGTGCCGAGCAGTACTTC
>TRBD1|TRBJ2-7|-|TRBV11-2
CASSLNTGVSYEQYF
TGTGCCAGCAGCTTAAACACAGGGGTTTCCTACGAGCAGTACTTC